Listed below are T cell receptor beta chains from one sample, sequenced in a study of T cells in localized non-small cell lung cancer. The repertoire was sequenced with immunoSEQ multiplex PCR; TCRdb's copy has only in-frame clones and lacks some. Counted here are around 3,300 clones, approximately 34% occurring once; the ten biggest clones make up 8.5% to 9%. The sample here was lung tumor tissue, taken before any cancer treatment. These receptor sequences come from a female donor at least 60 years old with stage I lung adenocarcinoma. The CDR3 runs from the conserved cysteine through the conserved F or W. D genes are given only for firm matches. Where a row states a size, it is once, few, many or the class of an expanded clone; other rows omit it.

CDR3: CASSYLGPATGNTIYF; DNA: TGTGCCAGCAGTTACCTTGGCCCTGCGACTGGAAACACCATATATTTT; D: .; J: TRBJ1-3; size: few; V: TRBV6-8
CDR3: CASSDGQGANSPLHF; DNA: TGTGCCAGCAGTGACGGACAGGGAGCCAATTCACCCCTCCACTTT; D: TRBD1; J: TRBJ1-6; size: few; V: TRBV9
CDR3: CASSQSPGTYEQYF; DNA: TGTGCCAGCAGCCAATCCCCAGGGACCTACGAGCAGTACTTC; D: .; J: TRBJ2-7; size: .; V: TRBV16
CDR3: CASSLMGGNYGYTF; DNA: TGTGCCAGCAGCTTGATGGGGGGCAACTATGGCTACACCTTC; D: .; J: TRBJ1-2; size: .; V: TRBV11-3
CDR3: CASSPGEASGANVLTF; DNA: TGTGCCAGCTCACCAGGAGAAGCCTCTGGGGCCAACGTCCTGACTTTC; D: .; J: TRBJ2-6; size: .; V: TRBV18
CDR3: CASSGGGTTNEKLFF; DNA: TGTGCCAGCTCTGGAGGGGGTACCACTAATGAAAAACTGTTTTTT; D: .; J: TRBJ1-4; size: .; V: TRBV28
CDR3: CASSTGLAGGVWETQYF; DNA: TGTGCCAGCAGCACTGGACTAGCGGGGGGAGTTTGGGAGACCCAGTACTTC; D: TRBD2; J: TRBJ2-5; size: few; V: TRBV11-3
CDR3: CASSVALARDTGELFF; DNA: TGTGCCAGCAGCGTAGCTCTAGCGAGGGACACCGGGGAGCTGTTTTTT; D: .; J: TRBJ2-2; size: few; V: TRBV9
CDR3: CSVSLNGGLEPQHF; DNA: TGCAGCGTTTCCTTAAATGGGGGGTTGGAGCCCCAGCATTTT; D: .; J: TRBJ1-5; size: .; V: TRBV29-1
CDR3: CASSTTGIGLGTDTQYF; DNA: TGTGCCAGTAGTACGACAGGGATTGGGCTTGGGACAGATACGCAGTATTTT; D: TRBD1; J: TRBJ2-3; size: .; V: TRBV19
CDR3: CASNQGGTKAGELFF; DNA: TGTGCCAGCAACCAGGGGGGGACGAAGGCCGGGGAGCTGTTTTTT; D: .; J: TRBJ2-2; size: .; V: TRBV9
CDR3: CASSLAEAGTDTQYF; DNA: TGTGCCAGCAGCTTAGCGGAGGCAGGCACAGATACGCAGTATTTT; D: .; J: TRBJ2-3; size: few; V: TRBV7-1
CDR3: CASRAAYEQYF; DNA: TGTGCCAGCAGGGCCGCCTACGAGCAGTACTTC; D: .; J: TRBJ2-7; size: .; V: TRBV6-7
CDR3: CASSPPGLRSGETQYF; DNA: TGTGCCAGCTCACCACCGGGGCTGAGGAGCGGCGAGACCCAGTACTTC; D: .; J: TRBJ2-5; size: few; V: TRBV18
CDR3: CASSASGLPNTEAFF; DNA: TGTGCCAGCAGCGCCTCGGGACTTCCCAACACTGAAGCTTTCTTT; D: .; J: TRBJ1-1; size: few; V: TRBV11-3
CDR3: CAWSVYGGAGETQYF; DNA: TGTGCCTGGAGTGTCTACGGGGGGGCCGGGGAGACCCAGTACTTC; D: TRBD2; J: TRBJ2-5; size: few; V: TRBV30
CDR3: CASSEALGGGETQYF; DNA: TGTGCCAGCAGTGAAGCGCTCGGGGGTGGGGAGACCCAGTACTTC; D: .; J: TRBJ2-5; size: once; V: TRBV2
CDR3: CASWEKGNTEAFF; DNA: TGTGCCAGTTGGGAGAAAGGGAACACTGAAGCTTTCTTT; D: .; J: TRBJ1-1; size: large; V: TRBV19
CDR3: CASRTLAGWYNEQFF; DNA: TGTGCCAGCAGGACCCTAGCGGGATGGTACAATGAGCAGTTCTTC; D: TRBD2; J: TRBJ2-1; size: .; V: TRBV6-8